Presented here are 29 T cell receptor beta chains from one specimen sequenced in a study. TCRdb analysed the 5' RACE reads with MiXCR anew, one entry per CDR3 protein. The sample includes 7,000 to 9,000 distinct CDR3 sequences, roughly a sixth of them seen just once. Sample: memory CD4+ T cells sorted from blood. Noted subset: memory CD4+ T cells, CD4+CD45RO+CD25-. Receptor source: a female donor with breast cancer.

This rearrangement joins TRBV7-9 to TRBJ1-1; possibly TRBD1 for D (5 bases). The germline gives CDR1 SEHNR, CDR2 FQNEAQ (reference sequence). The ends were cut back, 5 bases at V and 6 bases at J, with 13 bases in the middle. The length of the CDR3 is 13 residues. CDR3 amino acids: CASSIAGKAEAFF. DNA of the CDR3: TGTGCCAGCAGCATCGCAGGGAAGGCTGAAGCTTTCTTT. The complete variable domain, with remaining parts taken from reference TRBV7-9 and TRBJ1-1, reads DTGVSQNPRHKITKRGQNVTFRCDPISEHNRLYWYRQTLGQGPEFLTYFQNEAQLEKSRLLSDRFSAERPKGSFSTLEIQRTEQGDSAMYLCASSIAGKAEAFFGQGTRLTVV.

Within the sample, this clonotype is medium-sized. J is TRBJ2-3 and V is TRBV10-3; 12 nucleotides agree with TRBD2. V lost 4 bases to trimming and J lost 5 bases; unmatched junction nucleotides: 7. CDR1 and CDR2 from the germline V gene are ENHRY and SYGVKD. The CDR3 runs 16 residues. The CDR3, as DNA: TGTGCCATCAGTGCGGCTAGCGGGAGGGCCATAGATACGCAGTATTTT. Translating gives CAISAASGRAIDTQYF.

Comments on this clonotype: One base away lies a much larger clone, so this may be a sequencing read error. V usage is TRBV18 and J usage is TRBJ2-3; possible D gene TRBD2, 5 bases. V was clipped by 7 bases and J by 4 bases, with 15 bases between them. Germline assignment: CDR1 KGHSH and CDR2 LQKENI. This CDR3 contains 14 residues. The CDR3 sequence is CASCLEADSDTQYF. The CDR3 DNA reads TGTGCCAGCTGTTTGGAAGCGGACTCAGATACGCAGTATTTT.

This clonotype was counted many times. V usage is TRBV24-1 and J usage is TRBJ2-3; 7 nucleotides match TRBD1. V lost 4 bases, J lost 5 bases, and 11 bases stayed unmatched. Germline V CDR1 and CDR2: KGHDR, SFDVKD. The CDR3 is 16 amino acids. CDR3 sequence reads: CATSDATGSWGDTQYF. In DNA, the CDR3 is TGTGCCACCAGTGACGCGACAGGGAGTTGGGGAGATACGCAGTATTTT.

The V call is TRBV30, the J call TRBJ2-3; D gene uncertain. This CDR3 spans 12 amino acids. Germline V lookup: CDR1 GTSNPN, CDR2 SVGIG (reference sequence). Trimming pared 1 base from V and 1 base from J, leaving 3 bases between. Written as DNA, the CDR3 is TGTGCCTGGAGTGAGGGCACAGATACGCAGTATTTT. It specifies CAWSEGTDTQYF. Full variable domain (remainder filled in from reference TRBV30 and TRBJ2-3): SQTIHQWPATLVQPVGSPLSLECTVEGTSNPNLYWYRQAAGRGLQLLFYSVGIGQISSEVPQNLSASRPQDRQFILSSKKLLLSDSGFYLCAWSEGTDTQYFGPGTRLTVL.

This clonotype turned up a few times. The chain links TRBV5-4 to TRBJ2-3; TRBD2 agrees at 9 bases. Germline V gene lookup returns CDR1 SGHNT and CDR2 YYREEE (reference sequence). The V gene end was trimmed by 3 bases and the J gene end by 2 bases; junction bases not matched to a gene: 7. The CDR3 extends over 16 amino acids. The CDR3 sequence is CASSSSGRQITDTQYF. The CDR3 DNA is TGTGCCAGCAGCTCAAGCGGGAGGCAAATCACAGATACGCAGTATTTT.

Within the sample, this clonotype is medium-sized (0.01 to 0.1%). Written as DNA, the CDR3 is TGTGCCAGCAGTCCCTCCGTCGGAAGCAATCAGCCCCAGCATTTT. Encoded protein: CASSPSVGSNQPQHF. The gene calls are TRBV28 and TRBJ1-5; D gene unclear. Germline-derived CDR1 and CDR2 are MDHEN and SYDVKM. The germline V and J ends were trimmed by 5 bases and 1 base, with 12 bases remaining between them. The CDR3 loop spans 15 amino acids. The full variable domain, with the rest looked up from reference TRBV28 and TRBJ1-5, is DVKVTQSSRYLVKRTGEKVFLECVQDMDHENMFWYRQDPGLGLRLIYFSYDVKMKEKGDIPEGYSVSREKKERFSLILESASTNQTSMYLCASSPSVGSNQPQHFGDGTRLSIL.

In this sample, this clonotype turned up many times. The V and J genes are TRBV7-9 and TRBJ2-7; 9 positions match TRBD2. This CDR3 comprises 16 residues. Unmatched junction bases numbered 9, after V lost 5 bases and J lost 1 base. Germline V gene lookup returns CDR1 SEHNR and CDR2 FQNEAQ (reference sequence). CDR3 protein: CASSAYWAGGSYEQYF. The CDR3, as DNA: TGTGCCAGCAGCGCCTACTGGGCGGGAGGGTCCTACGAGCAGTACTTC.

This clonotype was picked up many times. The CDR3 coding sequence is TGCGCCAGCAGCCAAGCGGGAGACACCGGGGAGCTGTTTTTT. This sequence encodes CASSQAGDTGELFF. This chain uses TRBV5-1 with TRBJ2-2; 8 nucleotides align to TRBD2. The CDR3 extends over 14 amino acids. With 4 bases clipped from V and 3 bases from J, the junction kept 2 bases outside the gene matches. The germline V gene has CDR1 SGHRS and CDR2 YFSETQ.

This clonotype has just a few counts. A much larger clone lies a single base off, so this may be a read error. The CDR3 region is CASRIHGAGGNTIYF. The CDR3 region has the DNA TGTGCCAGCAGGATACATGGGGCAGGAGGAAACACCATATATTTT. V and J are TRBV2 and TRBJ1-3; the D gene is possibly TRBD1 (5 bases). Trimming took off 6 bases at V and 4 bases at J, with 16 bases between the two ends. This CDR3 region has 15 residues. In germline, CDR1 is SNHLY, CDR2 FYNNEI.

This clonotype has a count of ten or more. The chain links TRBV12-3 or TRBV12-4 to TRBJ2-3; TRBD2 matches 10 bases. The length of the CDR3 is 14 residues. The V gene end was trimmed by 6 bases and the J gene end by 3 bases; junction bases not matched to a gene: 3. The CDR3 coding sequence is TGTGCCAGCAGGGCTAGCGGGGGAACAGATACGCAGTATTTT. This sequence encodes CASRASGGTDTQYF.

This clonotype is termed medium-sized. The rearrangement links TRBV5-1 to TRBJ2-1; 8 bases agree with TRBD1. This CDR3 has 13 residues. The V segment lost 3 bases and the J segment 8 bases; nucleotides outside the gene matches: 4. The germline V gene encodes CDR1 SGHRS and CDR2 YFSETQ. This chain's CDR3 is CASSSQGADEQFF. DNA for the CDR3: TGCGCCAGCAGCTCCCAGGGGGCGGATGAGCAGTTCTTC.

This clonotype was observed many times. The genes are TRBV4-3 and TRBJ1-3, with TRBD1 as a possible D gene (5 bases). CDR3 length: 15 residues. The V end lost 0 bases, the J end lost 2 bases, and 8 bases lay between the germline ends. Germline CDR1 is LGHNA and CDR2 is YSLEER. The CDR3 sequence: CASSQESRAGNTIYF. CDR3 nucleotides: TGCGCCAGCAGCCAAGAATCCAGGGCTGGAAACACCATATATTTT.

V gene TRBV5-1 combines with J gene TRBJ2-7; 10 nucleotides align to TRBD1. Unmatched junction bases numbered 7, after V lost 4 bases and J lost 6 bases. The length of the CDR3 is 14 residues. CDR1 is SGHRS and CDR2 is YFSETQ in the germline V gene. The CDR3 region is CASSATGTGAEQYF. The CDR3 DNA sequence: TGCGCCAGCAGCGCCACGGGGACAGGGGCCGAGCAGTACTTC. Drawing the rest from reference TRBV5-1 and TRBJ2-7, the complete variable domain is KAGVTQTPRYLIKTRGQQVTLSCSPISGHRSVSWYQQTPGQGLQFLFEYFSETQRNKGNFPGRFSGRQFSNSRSEMNVSTLELGDSALYLCASSATGTGAEQYFGPGTRLTVT.

On this clonotype: The junction differs from germline at one of its ends, possibly a read error. This rearrangement joins TRBV7-3 to TRBJ2-3; 9 bases fit TRBD1. The germline V gene has CDR1 SGHTA and CDR2 FQGTGA. The CDR3 spans 15 residues. CDR3 protein: CVSSLGGDRVDTQYF. CDR3 coding DNA: TGTGTCAGCAGCTTAGGAGGGGACAGGGTTGATACACAGTATTTT.

The rearrangement links TRBV14 to TRBJ2-7; D remains unclear. The germline CDR1 and CDR2 sequences are SGHDN and FVKESK. There are 13 residues in the CDR3. Trimming removed 1 base at V and 5 bases at J, with 9 bases between. The CDR3 spells CASSQGHVHEQYF. CDR3 bases: TGTGCCAGCAGCCAAGGTCACGTTCACGAGCAGTACTTC.

This clonotype was detected a few times. This sequence joins TRBV5-1 and TRBJ2-4; tentatively, D is TRBD1 or TRBD2 (5 bases each). In germline, CDR1 is SGHRS, CDR2 YFSETQ. CDR3 size: 16 residues. The germline V and J ends were trimmed by 1 base and 4 bases, with 15 bases remaining between them. The CDR3 loop is CASSLSDRDGKNIQYF. The CDR3 bases are TGCGCCAGCAGCTTGTCGGACCGGGACGGTAAAAACATTCAGTACTTC.

By sample share, this clonotype is medium-sized (0.01 to 0.1%). The V gene is TRBV7-9, the J gene TRBJ2-5; 9 bases are shared with TRBD2. In germline, CDR1 is SEHNR, CDR2 FQNEAQ (reference sequence). The J segment lost 4 bases and the V segment lost 10 bases, leaving 7 bases of the junction unmatched. This CDR3 region has 13 residues. CDR3 loop: CATRTSDRETQYF. The DNA of the CDR3 is TGTGCCACCCGGACTAGCGACAGAGAGACCCAGTACTTC.

By share of the sample, this clonotype is medium-sized. The gene calls are TRBV7-2 and TRBJ2-1, with 15 bases aligning to TRBD2. Per the germline V gene, CDR1 is SGHTA and CDR2 is FQGNSA. Unmatched junction bases numbered 17, after V lost 4 bases and J lost 7 bases. The CDR3 totals 20 residues. The CDR3 is CASSSHGARGTSGRLNEQFF. In DNA form, the CDR3 reads TGTGCCAGCAGCTCACACGGCGCACGAGGGACTAGCGGGAGGTTGAATGAGCAGTTCTTC.

The rearrangement links TRBV7-2 to TRBJ1-5, with D perhaps TRBD1 (5 bases). CDR1 is SGHTA and CDR2 is FQGNSA in the germline V gene. V was shortened by 5 bases and J by 4 bases, with 15 bases between the two germline ends. The CDR3 is 15 amino acids. CDR3 region: CASSGRGGTNQPQHF. CDR3 nucleotide sequence: TGTGCCAGCAGCGGACGGGGAGGGACTAATCAGCCCCAGCATTTT.

Ten or more counts support this clonotype. The J gene is TRBJ2-7, the V gene TRBV2; TRBD2 agrees at 9 bases. V gave up 8 bases and J gave up 0 bases; unmatched junction bases: 5. The CDR3 is 14 residues long. The germline gives CDR1 SNHLY, CDR2 FYNNEI. The CDR3 here is CASVREGASYEQYF. CDR3 nucleotide sequence: TGTGCCAGCGTGCGGGAGGGGGCCTCCTACGAGCAGTACTTC. Supplemented by reference TRBV2 and TRBJ2-7, the full variable domain reads EPEVTQTPSHQVTQMGQEVILRCVPISNHLYFYWYRQILGQKVEFLVSFYNNEISEKSEIFDDQFSVERPDGSNFTLKIRSTKLEDSAMYFCASVREGASYEQYFGPGTRLTVT.

This clonotype counts as medium-sized. The chain uses TRBV15 and TRBJ2-7, with TRBD1 matching over 9 bases. V gave up 1 base and J gave up 7 bases; unmatched junction bases: 11. The CDR3 has 16 residues. Germline assignment: CDR1 LNHNV and CDR2 YYDKDF (reference sequence). CDR3 DNA: TGTGCCACCAGCAGAGTTGTGACAGGGGGACCCTTAGAGCAGTACTTC. Its protein is CATSRVVTGGPLEQYF.

This clonotype has just a few counts. This may be a read error: a much more frequent sequence differs by one nucleotide. The rearrangement joins TRBV5-1 to TRBJ1-2; D is unresolved. CDR3 length: 16 amino acids. Trimming removed 0 bases at V and 0 bases at J, with 12 bases between. CDR1 SGHRS and CDR2 YFSETQ come from the germline V gene. The CDR3: CASSLVTASSNYGYTF. CDR3 sequence (DNA): TGCGCCAGCAGCTTGGTGACTGCCAGTTCTAACTATGGCTACACCTTC.

Of note for this clonotype: One end of the junction is discordant with germline, which a read error may explain. The J gene is TRBJ1-3, the V gene TRBV14; 7 nucleotides agree with TRBD1. The CDR3 contains 14 residues. Germline V gene sequence: CDR1 SGHDN, CDR2 FVKESK. The CDR3 DNA sequence: TGTACCAGCAGCCATTGGGACAGAGGAAACACCATATATTTT. Its translation is CTSSHWDRGNTIYF. Full variable domain (rest looked up from reference TRBV14 and TRBJ1-3): EAGVTQFPSHSVIEKGQTVTLRCDPISGHDNLYWYRRVMGKEIKFLLHFVKESKQDESGMPNNRFLAERTGGTYSTLKVQPAELEDSGVYFCTSSHWDRGNTIYFGEGSWLTVV.

This clonotype was seen only a few times. This chain joins TRBV28 and TRBJ2-5; D ambiguous. The CDR3 runs 14 residues. Germline CDR1 is MDHEN and CDR2 is SYDVKM. V was clipped by 6 bases and J by 2 bases, with 13 bases between them. This CDR3 reads CASSPMGDQETQYF. In nucleotides, the CDR3 is TGTGCCAGCAGCCCTATGGGCGATCAAGAGACCCAGTACTTC. Full variable domain (rest looked up from reference TRBV28 and TRBJ2-5): DVKVTQSSRYLVKRTGEKVFLECVQDMDHENMFWYRQDPGLGLRLIYFSYDVKMKEKGDIPEGYSVSREKKERFSLILESASTNQTSMYLCASSPMGDQETQYFGPGTRLLVL.

Judged by abundance, this clonotype is medium-sized. This chain links TRBV5-1 with TRBJ2-1; tentative D call: TRBD2 (6 bases). The CDR3 consists of 17 residues. Trimming removed 5 bases at V and 7 bases at J, with 25 bases between. In germline, CDR1 is SGHRS, CDR2 YFSETQ. CDR3 residues: CASRGGTGTRRLNEQFF. The CDR3 DNA is TGCGCCAGCAGGGGAGGTACCGGGACCCGGAGATTGAATGAGCAGTTCTTC.

Judged by abundance, this clonotype is medium-sized. J is TRBJ2-1 and V is TRBV24-1; D not resolved. The CDR3 is 14 residues long. Germline V lookup: CDR1 KGHDR, CDR2 SFDVKD. The V end lost 5 bases, the J end lost 15 bases, and 22 bases lay between the germline ends. The chain's CDR3 is CATSVPGNTYNRFF. The CDR3 nucleotides are TGTGCCACCAGTGTCCCTGGTAATACCTATAACCGGTTCTTC.

V is TRBV19 and J is TRBJ1-2; 9 bases fit TRBD1. With V trimmed by 7 bases and J by 5 bases, 11 bases remained unmatched. The germline CDR1 and CDR2 sequences are LNHDA and SQIVND (reference sequence). CDR3 length: 15 residues. In nucleotides, the CDR3 is TGTGCCAGTACCCCCCGCCAGGGACAGGGATATGGCTACACCTTC. The encoded protein is CASTPRQGQGYGYTF.

V and J are TRBV28 and TRBJ1-1; D is uncertain. Germline lookup yields CDR1 MDHEN and CDR2 SYDVKM. This CDR3 contains 15 residues. V was shortened by 5 bases and J by 3 bases, with 16 bases between the two germline ends. The CDR3: CASSLLTTSYTEAFF. The CDR3 coding sequence is TGTGCCAGCAGTCTACTGACGACCTCGTACACTGAAGCTTTCTTT.